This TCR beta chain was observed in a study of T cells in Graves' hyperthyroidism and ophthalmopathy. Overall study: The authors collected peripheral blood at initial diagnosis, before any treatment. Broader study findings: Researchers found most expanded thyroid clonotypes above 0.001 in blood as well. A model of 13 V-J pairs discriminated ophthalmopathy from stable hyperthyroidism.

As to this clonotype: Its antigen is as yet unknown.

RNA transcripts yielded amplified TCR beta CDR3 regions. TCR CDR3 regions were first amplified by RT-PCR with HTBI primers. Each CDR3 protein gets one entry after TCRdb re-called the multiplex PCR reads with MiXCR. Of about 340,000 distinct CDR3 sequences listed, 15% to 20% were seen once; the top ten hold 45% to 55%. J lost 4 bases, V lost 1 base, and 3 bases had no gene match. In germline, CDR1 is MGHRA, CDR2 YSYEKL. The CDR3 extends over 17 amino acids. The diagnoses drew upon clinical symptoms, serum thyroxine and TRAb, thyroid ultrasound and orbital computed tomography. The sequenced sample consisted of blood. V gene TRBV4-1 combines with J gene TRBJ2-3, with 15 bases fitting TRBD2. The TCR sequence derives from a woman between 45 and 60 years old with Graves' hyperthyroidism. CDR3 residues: CASSQGTSGGVSDTQYF. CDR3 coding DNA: TGCGCCAGCAGCCAAGGGACTAGCGGGGGGGTCTCAGATACGCAGTATTTT.